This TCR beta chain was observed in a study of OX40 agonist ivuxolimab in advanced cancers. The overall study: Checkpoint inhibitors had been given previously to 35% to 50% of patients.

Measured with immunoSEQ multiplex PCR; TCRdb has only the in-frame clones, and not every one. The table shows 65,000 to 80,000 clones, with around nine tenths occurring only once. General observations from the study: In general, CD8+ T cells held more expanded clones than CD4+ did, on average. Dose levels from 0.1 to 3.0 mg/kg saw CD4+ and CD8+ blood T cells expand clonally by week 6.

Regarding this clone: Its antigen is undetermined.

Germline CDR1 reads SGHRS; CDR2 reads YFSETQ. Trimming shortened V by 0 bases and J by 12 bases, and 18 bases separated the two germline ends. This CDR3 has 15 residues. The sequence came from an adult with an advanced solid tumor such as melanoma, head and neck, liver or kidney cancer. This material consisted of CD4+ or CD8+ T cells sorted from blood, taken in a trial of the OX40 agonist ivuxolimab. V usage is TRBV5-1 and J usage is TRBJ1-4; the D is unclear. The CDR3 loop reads CASSLVGLSKEELFF. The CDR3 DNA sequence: TGCGCCAGCAGCTTGGTCGGGCTCTCCAAGGAGGAACTGTTTTTT. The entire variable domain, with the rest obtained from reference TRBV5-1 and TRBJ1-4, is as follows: KAGVTQTPRYLIKTRGQQVTLSCSPISGHRSVSWYQQTPGQGLQFLFEYFSETQRNKGNFPGRFSGRQFSNSRSEMNVSTLELGDSALYLCASSLVGLSKEELFFGSGTQLSVL.